This T cell receptor (beta chain) is from a study of human T cells and chemical hapten exposure. The CDR3 loop spans 14 amino acids. Trimming cost V 1 base and J 2 bases; bases outside gene matches: 5. CDR1 DFQATT and CDR2 SNEGSKA come from the germline V gene (reference sequence). A single record per CDR3 protein comes from TCRdb applying MiXCR to the RACE reads. The table lists 110,000 or so distinct CDR3 sequences, roughly a third of them singletons. On this clonotype itself: What it binds is unknown.

Time point denoted: patch test 3, about 24 weeks after DPC sensitization. Treatment described: therapeutic diphenylcyclopropenone sensitization with weekly scalp DPC. Unfractionated whole blood was the source of the extracted total RNA. Study-level points and caveats: TCRs at a frequency above 1 in 1000 stayed unchanged with DPC sensitization. Compared with pre-sensitization or healthy control sets, expanded TCRs clustered more.

This chain connects TRBV20-1 to TRBJ2-7; TRBD1 agrees at 7 bases. This specimen was whole blood, taken in connection with sensitization to the hapten diphenylcyclopropenone (DPC). The TCR sequence derives from a man aged 40-49 years with alopecia areata. Some clones in this sample may be carry-over from other donors' samples. Written as DNA, the CDR3 is TGCAGTGCTAGAGTTAACAGGGGCGCCTACGAGCAGTACTTC. Protein product: CSARVNRGAYEQYF.